Below are 31 T cell receptor beta chains sequenced from a single sample in a study of blood T cell repertoires in COVID-19. TCRdb's table, derived via immunoSEQ multiplex PCR, lists solely in-frame clones and lacks some. There are over 45,000 clones in the sample; roughly 85% occur only once, and 10% to 15% lies in the top ten. The sample consisted of peripheral blood. The receptor set was obtained from a human donor in a cohort sampled during active COVID-19.

The CDR3 loop is CASSLALWGGHEQYF. In DNA, the CDR3 is TGCGCCAGCAGCTTGGCTTTATGGGGAGGCCACGAGCAGTACTTC. The rearrangement joins TRBV5-1 to TRBJ2-7, with D tentatively TRBD2 (6 bases). Trimming stripped 0 bases from V and 5 bases from J, with 15 bases between. In germline, CDR1 is SGHRS, CDR2 YFSETQ. The CDR3 consists of 15 residues.

This chain connects TRBV7-9 to TRBJ1-2, with 9 bases identical to TRBD1. Trimming removed 6 bases from V and 4 bases from J; junction bases left unmatched: 9. The CDR3 extends over 15 amino acids. Germline V gene sequence: CDR1 SEHNR, CDR2 FQNEAQ (reference sequence). CDR3 residues: CASSHFEGQGYGYTF. The CDR3, as DNA: TGTGCCAGCAGTCACTTCGAGGGACAGGGCTATGGCTACACCTTC.

This chain joins TRBV5-6 and TRBJ2-7; the match to TRBD1 covers 8 bases. Unmatched junction bases numbered 10, after V lost 4 bases and J lost 1 base. CDR3 length: 16 amino acids. CDR1 is SGHDT, CDR2 YYEEEE, per germline. The CDR3 protein is CASSRRGRDRSYEQYF. The DNA of the CDR3 is TGTGCCAGCAGCCGTCGCGGCCGGGACAGGTCCTACGAGCAGTACTTC. Filled out from reference TRBV5-6 and TRBJ2-7, the complete variable domain reads DAGVTQSPTHLIKTRGQQVTLRCSPKSGHDTVSWYQQALGQGPQFIFQYYEEEERQRGNFPDRFSGHQFPNYSSELNVNALLLGDSALYLCASSRRGRDRSYEQYFGPGTRLTVT.

V gene TRBV27 combines with J gene TRBJ1-2, with 7 nucleotides matching TRBD1. The V and J ends lost 3 bases and 8 bases, in that order; junction bases with no gene match: 6. The CDR3 runs 13 residues. The V gene's germline CDR1 is MNHEY and CDR2 SMNVEV (reference sequence). The CDR3 DNA is TGTGCCAGCAGTTTGTTGACAGGGCAGGGCTACACCTTC. The encoded protein is CASSLLTGQGYTF.

This chain uses TRBV7-9 with TRBJ2-3; 9 bases fit TRBD1. Germline V gene data show CDR1 as SEHNR and CDR2 as FQNEAQ (reference sequence). The CDR3 runs to 15 residues. V lost 5 bases, J lost 2 bases, and 5 bases stayed unmatched. The CDR3 here is CASSPRDRVTDTQYF. CDR3 coding DNA: TGTGCCAGCAGCCCTAGGGACAGGGTCACAGATACGCAGTATTTT.

The V and J genes are TRBV15 and TRBJ2-5; 8 nucleotides align to TRBD1. Germline V CDR1 and CDR2: LNHNV, YYDKDF (reference sequence). The CDR3 has 17 amino acids. V gave up 0 bases and J gave up 0 bases; unmatched junction bases: 6. The CDR3 nucleotides read TGTGCCACCAGCAGAGATCGGTCAGGGGGCTACCAAGAGACCCAGTACTTC. It translates to CATSRDRSGGYQETQYF.

V usage is TRBV3-1 (or the pseudogene TRBV3-2) and J usage is TRBJ2-7; TRBD1 is a possible D gene (7 bases). CDR1 LGHDT and CDR2 YNNKEL come from the germline V gene (reference sequence). The CDR3 length is 14 residues. Trimming stripped 4 bases from V and 6 bases from J, with 16 bases between. The CDR3, as DNA: TGTGCCAGCAGCCCCCGGCAGGGGGGAGGCGAGCAGTACTTC. This translates into CASSPRQGGGEQYF.

This chain uses TRBV11-2 with TRBJ2-7; a possible D gene is TRBD2 (5 bases). V was shortened by 5 bases and J by 2 bases, with 10 bases between the two germline ends. CDR3 length: 13 amino acids. Per germline, CDR1 SGHAT and CDR2 FQNNGV. The CDR3 nucleotides read TGTGCCAGCAGCCCCGCGGGTCCCTACGAGCAGTACTTC. Protein product: CASSPAGPYEQYF.

This clone was observed a single time. The chain's CDR3 is CAWSSGGNYGYTF. CDR3 DNA: TGTGCCTGGAGCTCCGGGGGGAACTATGGCTACACCTTC. The chain combines TRBV30 with TRBJ1-2, with a tentative D call TRBD1 (5 bases). Germline loops: CDR1 GTSNPN, CDR2 SVGIG (reference sequence). Trimming shortened V by 3 bases and J by 2 bases, and 10 bases separated the two germline ends. CDR3 length equals 13 residues.

This chain links TRBV3-1 (or the pseudogene TRBV3-2) with TRBJ1-1, with no clear D. V lost 7 bases to trimming and J lost 4 bases, with 13 bases between them. This CDR3 has 13 residues. The germline gives CDR1 LGHDT, CDR2 YNNKEL (reference sequence). This CDR3 reads CASTRPGSTEAFF. The CDR3 nucleotides are TGTGCCAGCACGAGGCCCGGGAGCACTGAAGCTTTCTTT.

This chain uses TRBV5-1 with TRBJ2-7; D possibly corresponds to TRBD2 (5 bases). Germline V gives CDR1 SGHRS, CDR2 YFSETQ. The CDR3 sequence is 12 residues long. V lost 0 bases to trimming and J lost 5 bases, with 6 bases between them. The CDR3 region has the DNA TGCGCCAGCAGCTTGGCGCGGGACGAGCAGTACTTC. It yields the protein CASSLARDEQYF.

The V gene is TRBV5-6, the J gene TRBJ2-7; 7 bases are a match to TRBD1. From germline, CDR1 is SGHDT and CDR2 YYEEEE. J gave up 6 bases and V 4 bases, and 16 bases lay outside the gene matches. There are 16 residues in the CDR3. The CDR3 here is CASSRDREDLRGEQYF. The CDR3 DNA is TGTGCCAGCAGCCGTGACAGGGAAGACTTGAGGGGCGAGCAGTACTTC.

This sequence joins TRBV27 and TRBJ1-2; possibly TRBD1 for D (6 bases). Germline V gives CDR1 MNHEY, CDR2 SMNVEV (reference sequence). The CDR3 runs 13 residues. V was clipped by 5 bases and J by 9 bases, with 16 bases between them. The CDR3 bases are TGTGCCAGCAGTCGCAAGACAGGCTTAAGCTACACCTTC. This codes for CASSRKTGLSYTF.

A single count supports this clone. The chain joins TRBV5-8 to TRBJ1-4, with TRBD1 matching over 12 bases. The germline V gene has CDR1 SGHTS and CDR2 YDEGEE. V lost 5 bases to trimming and J lost 8 bases; unmatched junction nucleotides: 4. This CDR3 spans 14 amino acids. In nucleotides, the CDR3 is TGTGCCAGCAGTCCGGGACAGGGGGCGGAAAAACTGTTTTTT. It translates to CASSPGQGAEKLFF.

The rearrangement links TRBV5-4 to TRBJ2-5; D gene ambiguous. Trimming stripped 0 bases from V and 5 bases from J, with 5 bases between. Germline values: CDR1 SGHNT, CDR2 YYREEE (reference sequence). CDR3 length: 12 residues. Here the CDR3 reads CASSLDWETQYF. DNA of the CDR3: TGTGCCAGCAGCTTGGACTGGGAGACCCAGTACTTC.

The genes are TRBV4-1 and TRBJ1-2; unclear D gene. Trimming removed 1 base at V and 5 bases at J, with 8 bases between. From germline, CDR1 is MGHRA and CDR2 YSYEKL. The CDR3 spans 13 residues. The CDR3 coding sequence is TGCGCCAGCAGCCAAGTTTTATCTTATGGCTACACCTTC. Translated, it gives CASSQVLSYGYTF.

The chain combines TRBV19 with TRBJ2-7, with D possibly TRBD2 on 5 matching bases. This CDR3 contains 14 residues. V lost 5 bases and J 1 base, leaving 12 bases between the germline ends. Germline V gene data show CDR1 as LNHDA and CDR2 as SQIVND (reference sequence). CDR3 coding DNA: TGTGCCAGTAGTGAACGGGATGTTTCCTACGAGCAGTACTTC. Translation gives CASSERDVSYEQYF.

A single count supports this clone. The chain links TRBV18 to TRBJ2-7; 11 bases match TRBD2. This CDR3 contains 18 residues. CDR1 and CDR2 from the germline V gene are KGHSH and LQKENI. V shed 3 bases and J 3 bases; nucleotides not matched to a gene: 13. CDR3 sequence (DNA): TGTGCCAGCTCACCGCCGGGTACCGGGACTAGCGGATTCTACGAGCAGTACTTC. Translating gives CASSPPGTGTSGFYEQYF.

J is TRBJ1-5 and V is TRBV19, with D perhaps TRBD1 (6 bases). CDR1 is LNHDA and CDR2 is SQIVND in the germline V gene (reference sequence). This CDR3 comprises 14 residues. Trimming pared 6 bases from V and 2 bases from J, leaving 11 bases between. The chain's CDR3 is CASSHRQGNQPQHF. CDR3 DNA sequence: TGTGCCAGTAGCCACCGACAGGGCAATCAGCCCCAGCATTTT.

The chain has TRBV6-2 or TRBV6-3 and TRBJ2-7, with 7 bases fitting TRBD1. Germline values: CDR1 MNHEY, CDR2 SVGEGT. The ends lost 2 bases at V and 7 bases at J; junction bases unmatched: 11. This CDR3 comprises 15 residues. CDR3 sequence reads: CASSYTQGESGEQYF. CDR3 DNA: TGTGCCAGCAGTTACACCCAGGGGGAATCGGGGGAGCAGTACTTC.

This chain joins TRBV10-3 and TRBJ2-7, with TRBD2 identical over 7 bases. Per the germline V gene, CDR1 is ENHRY and CDR2 is SYGVKD. V trimming: 4 bases; J trimming: 3 bases; junction bases outside the gene matches: 6. CDR3 size: 14 residues. CDR3 sequence reads: CAISGPGGVYEQYF. As DNA, the CDR3 is TGTGCCATCAGTGGCCCGGGGGGTGTCTACGAGCAGTACTTC.

In this sample, this clone turned up a few times. This chain joins TRBV5-1 and TRBJ2-2, with 7 nucleotides matching TRBD2. The germline CDR1 and CDR2 sequences are SGHRS and YFSETQ. The CDR3 extends over 15 amino acids. With V trimmed by 3 bases and J by 3 bases, 5 bases remained unmatched. In nucleotides, the CDR3 is TGCGCCAGCAGCTCCCTTGCGGGGGACACCGGGGAGCTGTTTTTT. As protein: CASSSLAGDTGELFF.

The chain combines TRBV4-3 with TRBJ1-6, with 9 positions matching TRBD1. The CDR3 consists of 15 residues. Germline CDR1 LGHNA, CDR2 YSLEER. The J segment lost 7 bases and the V segment lost 6 bases, leaving 7 bases of the junction unmatched. This CDR3 is CASSLSGTGNSPLHF. In DNA, the CDR3 is TGCGCCAGCAGTCTTTCCGGGACAGGGAATTCACCCCTCCACTTT.

V usage is TRBV19 and J usage is TRBJ1-1; 7 bases map to TRBD1. The germline V gene encodes CDR1 LNHDA and CDR2 SQIVND (reference sequence). Trimming removed 7 bases from V and 0 bases from J; junction bases left unmatched: 8. The CDR3 has 15 amino acids. Here the CDR3 DNA reads TGTGCCAGTAAGGTGGGACAGACCATGAACACTGAAGCTTTCTTT. Translated: CASKVGQTMNTEAFF.

The chain uses TRBV30 and TRBJ1-6; tentatively, D is TRBD1 (6 bases). The CDR3 has 13 residues. With 4 bases removed from V and 3 bases from J, the gap between germline ends came to 7 bases. The germline gives CDR1 GTSNPN, CDR2 SVGIG (reference sequence). CDR3 DNA: TGTGCCTGGACGGGACACTATAATTCACCCCTCCACTTT. Translation gives CAWTGHYNSPLHF.

In this sample, this clone turned up once. This sequence joins TRBV7-9 and TRBJ1-2; 7 bases agree with TRBD1. Looked up from germline, CDR1 is SEHNR and CDR2 is FQNEAQ (reference sequence). The length of the CDR3 is 13 residues. V lost 7 bases to trimming and J lost 0 bases; unmatched junction nucleotides: 2. The CDR3 sequence: CASKQGTNYGYTF. The CDR3 DNA is TGTGCCAGCAAACAGGGGACTAACTATGGCTACACCTTC.

The gene calls are TRBV4-3 and TRBJ2-2, with 7 bases identical to TRBD2. The germline gives CDR1 LGHNA, CDR2 YSLEER. The V gene end was trimmed by 5 bases and the J gene end by 3 bases; junction bases not matched to a gene: 6. The CDR3 extends over 15 amino acids. CDR3 DNA sequence: TGCGCCAGCAGCGTCATACGGGGGGACACCGGGGAGCTGTTTTTT. Protein product: CASSVIRGDTGELFF.

V and J are TRBV19 and TRBJ2-2, with D hard to call. CDR3 size: 15 residues. The ends were cut back, 4 bases at V and 5 bases at J, with 14 bases in the middle. The germline gives CDR1 LNHDA, CDR2 SQIVND (reference sequence). The CDR3 sequence is CASSTSPAGTGELFF. In nucleotides, the CDR3 is TGTGCCAGTAGTACCTCTCCCGCCGGTACCGGGGAGCTGTTTTTT.

The chain uses TRBV6-6 and TRBJ2-7, with 9 bases fitting TRBD1. After removal of 6 bases from V and 2 bases from J, the junction contained 5 bases not matched to a gene. Germline V gene lookup returns CDR1 MNHNY and CDR2 SVGAGI (reference sequence). This CDR3 has 14 amino acids. Here the CDR3 reads CASSPRQGAYEQYF. CDR3 DNA sequence: TGTGCCAGCAGCCCCCGACAGGGGGCCTACGAGCAGTACTTC.

The rearrangement links TRBV18 to TRBJ1-1, with 11 bases fitting TRBD1. CDR1 KGHSH and CDR2 LQKENI come from the germline V gene. The ends lost 5 bases at V and 4 bases at J; junction bases unmatched: 6. The CDR3 is 15 amino acids. The CDR3 sequence: CASSYGQGAGTEAFF. The CDR3 DNA reads TGTGCCAGCTCATACGGACAGGGGGCTGGCACTGAAGCTTTCTTT.

The chain has TRBV25-1 and TRBJ1-6, with 7 bases identical to TRBD1. The CDR3 consists of 16 residues. The junction had 7 bases not matched to a gene; V was cut back by 8 bases and J by 0 bases. The germline V gene has CDR1 MGHDK and CDR2 SYGVNS. The CDR3 DNA reads as TGTGCCAGCTCCAAGACAGGGCTCTCCTATAATTCACCCCTCCACTTT. Its protein product is CASSKTGLSYNSPLHF.